The table lists the clone carrying this T cell receptor (beta chain) with a count of one. Assay: immunoSEQ multiplex PCR; the TCRdb copy retains only in-frame clones and omits some. Of under 200,000 clones listed, about 89% are singletons. Germline CDR1 SGHRS, CDR2 YFSETQ. Trimming took off 4 bases at V and 11 bases at J, with 22 bases between the two ends. The CDR3 extends over 14 amino acids. These data come from a study of cytomegalovirus exposure and HLA in healthy donors. This receptor was identified in a woman aged 18-30 years in good health and CMV-seropositive. This chain joins TRBV5-1 and TRBJ2-7; tentatively, D is TRBD1 (6 bases). The sequenced material came from PBMCs. The CDR3 reads CASSIRDKGPREYF. For the CDR3, the DNA is TGCGCCAGCAGCATCCGGGACAAGGGACCGCGGGAGTACTTC.